These T cell receptor beta chains were read from a single sample in a study of T cell responses to AZD1222 COVID-19 vaccine. Sequenced by immunoSEQ multiplex PCR; TCRdb stores in-frame clones only, minus some. This table has 180,000 or so clones, over 85% appearing once. Material: peripheral blood, obtained on day 0 of AZD1222 vaccination. These receptors were collected from an adult in good health. The CDR3 runs from the conserved cysteine through the conserved F or W. A D gene is named only where the DNA matches it firmly. Some rows have no size entry. The others give once, few or many, or a class for an expanded clone.

j_call | d_call | clone_size | v_call | cdr3_aa | cdr3_nt
TRBJ2-1 | . | . | TRBV5-1 | CASSFLRGAAYNEQFF | TGCGCCAGCAGCTTTCTACGGGGGGCTGCCTACAATGAGCAGTTCTTC
TRBJ1-6 | . | . | TRBV6-5 | CASGTGSYSPLHF | TGTGCCAGCGGAACAGGGTCTTACTCACCCCTCCACTTT
TRBJ2-1 | . | . | TRBV5-1 | CASSLETGTGEQFF | TGCGCCAGCAGCTTGGAAACCGGGACCGGTGAGCAGTTCTTC
TRBJ1-2 | TRBD1 | . | TRBV27 | CASRRTGLHYGYTF | TGTGCCAGCAGGAGGACAGGGCTGCACTATGGCTACACCTTC
TRBJ1-1 | TRBD1 | . | TRBV29-1 | CSATGQGWNTEAFF | TGCAGCGCAACCGGACAGGGGTGGAACACTGAAGCTTTCTTT
TRBJ1-1 | TRBD1 | . | TRBV6-5 | CASRLRGLNTEAFF | TGTGCCAGCAGACTAAGGGGGCTGAACACTGAAGCTTTCTTT
TRBJ2-1 | TRBD2 | . | TRBV5-6 | CASSLGATSGYNEQFF | TGTGCCAGCAGCTTGGGGGCGACTAGCGGTTACAATGAGCAGTTCTTC
TRBJ1-6 | TRBD1 | . | TRBV6-5 | CASRGTGNNSPLHF | TGTGCCAGCAGAGGGACAGGAAATAATTCACCCCTCCACTTT
TRBJ2-7 | . | . | TRBV19 | CASSAGYEQYF | TGTGCCAGTAGCGCAGGGTACGAGCAGTACTTC
TRBJ2-6 | . | . | TRBV2 | CASSEWGASGANVLTF | TGTGCCAGCAGTGAATGGGGGGCTTCGGGGGCCAACGTCCTGACTTTC
TRBJ1-3 | . | . | TRBV21-1 | CASSKGNTIYF | TGTGCCAGCAGCAAAGGAAACACCATATATTTT
TRBJ1-2 | . | . | TRBV2 | CASQDGINYGYTF | TGTGCCAGCCAAGACGGGATCAACTATGGCTACACCTTC
TRBJ2-3 | . | . | TRBV5-1 | CASSPTLATDTQYF | TGCGCCAGCAGCCCAACCCTAGCCACAGATACGCAGTATTTT
TRBJ1-5 | . | . | TRBV30 | CAWSDQGSGQPQHF | TGTGCCTGGAGTGATCAAGGGTCGGGACAGCCCCAGCATTTT
TRBJ2-1 | . | once | TRBV7-9 | CASTRVDYNEQFF | TGTGCCAGTACTAGAGTGGATTACAATGAGCAGTTCTTC
TRBJ1-1 | . | . | TRBV5-1 | CASSYTTANTEAFF | TGCGCCAGCAGCTATACGACAGCGAACACTGAAGCTTTCTTT
TRBJ1-2 | . | . | TRBV5-8 | CASSLARVGGYTF | TGTGCCAGCAGCTTGGCCAGGGTGGGAGGCTACACCTTC
TRBJ1-2 | . | . | TRBV5-6 | CASSPGGGYTF | TGTGCCAGCAGTCCCGGGGGGGGCTACACCTTC
TRBJ1-2 | . | few | TRBV11-2 | CASSPQEYGYTF | TGTGCCAGCAGCCCCCAGGAGTATGGCTACACCTTC
TRBJ2-2 | . | few | TRBV4-1 | CASSPRTAANTGELFF | TGCGCCAGCAGCCCTCGGACCGCCGCGAACACCGGGGAGCTGTTTTTT
TRBJ1-2 | . | . | TRBV19 | CASRNLGTSRGYTF | TGTGCCAGCAGAAACCTCGGGACAAGCCGAGGCTACACCTTC
TRBJ1-4 | . | . | TRBV18 | CASSPLSGVGTTNEKLFF | TGTGCCAGCTCACCACTCTCAGGGGTTGGGACAACTAATGAAAAACTGTTTTTT
TRBJ1-1 | . | . | TRBV18 | CASSIQYEGTEAFF | TGTGCCAGCTCAATTCAGTATGAGGGAACTGAAGCTTTCTTT
TRBJ2-7 | . | . | TRBV25-1 | CASSEFRGPPYEQYF | TGTGCCAGCAGTGAATTCCGAGGGCCGCCTTACGAGCAGTACTTC
TRBJ2-2 | TRBD1 | . | TRBV7-8 | CASTSRTGPANTGELFF | TGTGCCAGCACCTCCAGGACAGGGCCCGCGAACACCGGGGAGCTGTTTTTT
TRBJ1-1 | . | . | TRBV27 | CASSAGPRVMNTEAFF | TGTGCCAGCAGTGCCGGACCCCGGGTTATGAACACTGAAGCTTTCTTT
TRBJ2-4 | TRBD1 | . | TRBV14 | CASSLAGTELAKNIQYF | TGTGCCAGCAGCCTAGCCGGGACAGAGCTAGCCAAAAACATTCAGTACTTC
TRBJ2-7 | . | . | TRBV18 | CASSPSTSSYEQYF | TGTGCCAGCTCACCGTCGACTAGCTCCTACGAGCAGTACTTC
TRBJ2-3 | . | . | TRBV25-1 | CASRTGLTSTDTQYF | TGTGCCAGCCGAACAGGCTTAACTAGCACAGATACGCAGTATTTT
TRBJ2-2 | . | . | TRBV21-1 | CASSTSTGELFF | TGTGCCAGCAGCACCTCCACCGGGGAGCTGTTTTTT
TRBJ2-2 | . | . | TRBV4-2 | CASSPTGTNTGELFF | TGTGCCAGCAGCCCGACCGGGACCAACACCGGGGAGCTGTTTTTT
TRBJ1-5 | . | . | TRBV2 | CASSERAGNQPQHF | TGTGCCAGCAGTGAAAGGGCAGGGAATCAGCCCCAGCATTTT
TRBJ2-1 | . | . | TRBV3-1/TRBV3-2 | CASSQVDPSSYNEQFF | TGTGCCAGCAGCCAAGTCGATCCCAGCTCCTACAATGAGCAGTTCTTC
TRBJ2-1 | . | . | TRBV3-1/TRBV3-2 | CASSQGKRGLGNEQFF | TGTGCCAGCAGCCAAGGGAAGCGTGGCTTGGGGAATGAGCAGTTCTTC
TRBJ2-2 | TRBD2 | . | TRBV7-9 | CASSLRGTSGRANTGELFF | TGTGCCAGCAGCTTACGCGGGACTAGCGGGAGGGCGAACACCGGGGAGCTGTTTTTT
TRBJ2-2 | . | . | TRBV19 | CASSRSGTGELFF | TGTGCCAGTAGCCGAAGTGGTACCGGGGAGCTGTTTTTT
TRBJ1-1 | . | few | TRBV6-5 | CASSYRSTGGNTEAFF | TGTGCCAGCAGTTACAGGTCCACCGGGGGGAACACTGAAGCTTTCTTT
TRBJ2-3 | . | . | TRBV5-4 | CASSLTGADTQYF | TGTGCCAGCAGCTTAACAGGCGCAGATACGCAGTATTTT
TRBJ1-1 | . | . | TRBV30 | CAWTPGTQNTEAFF | TGTGCCTGGACCCCCGGGACACAGAACACTGAAGCTTTCTTT
TRBJ2-3 | . | . | TRBV5-1 | CASSWRTESTDTQYF | TGCGCCAGCAGCTGGCGGACTGAGAGCACAGATACGCAGTATTTT
TRBJ2-2 | TRBD1 | few | TRBV4-2 | CASSYDRGQDTGELFF | TGTGCCAGCAGCTATGACAGGGGGCAAGACACCGGGGAGCTGTTTTTT
TRBJ2-3 | TRBD2 | . | TRBV5-6 | CASSLEGLAAVDTQYF | TGTGCCAGCAGCCTGGAGGGACTAGCGGCGGTAGATACGCAGTATTTT
TRBJ2-6 | . | . | TRBV30 | CAGSAANVLTF | TGTGCCGGGTCTGCGGCCAACGTCCTGACTTTC
TRBJ2-2 | . | . | TRBV6-1 | CASSETTTGELFF | TGTGCCAGCAGTGAAACAACCACCGGGGAGCTGTTTTTT
TRBJ2-1 | TRBD2 | . | TRBV28 | CASSLPSGTSSYNEQFF | TGTGCCAGCAGTTTACCCAGCGGGACGAGCTCCTACAATGAGCAGTTCTTC
TRBJ1-6 | TRBD1 | . | TRBV27 | CASSPEQGANSPLHF | TGTGCCAGCAGTCCGGAACAGGGGGCGAATTCACCCCTCCACTTT
TRBJ1-1 | . | . | TRBV2 | CASRADEPIEAFF | TGTGCCAGCAGGGCAGATGAACCCATTGAAGCTTTCTTT
TRBJ1-5 | . | . | TRBV10-1 | CASSENSYWTAPSPLLPQHF | TGCGCCAGCAGTGAGAATTCTTACTGGACAGCACCATCCCCACTGCTGCCCCAGCATTTT
TRBJ2-2 | . | few | TRBV10-1 | CASSELGELFF | TGCGCCAGCAGTGAGTTAGGGGAGCTGTTTTTT
TRBJ1-4 | . | . | TRBV6-1 | CASSEEPHLEKLFF | TGTGCCAGCAGTGAAGAACCCCATTTAGAAAAACTGTTTTTT
TRBJ1-1 | . | . | TRBV2 | CASSGPSNTEAFF | TGTGCCAGCAGCGGACCTTCGAACACTGAAGCTTTCTTT
TRBJ2-3 | . | . | TRBV25-1 | CASSDVSPTQYF | TGTGCCAGCAGTGACGTAAGCCCAACGCAGTATTTT
TRBJ2-5 | TRBD2 | . | TRBV27 | CASSRLAGDSQETQYF | TGTGCCAGCAGCCGACTAGCGGGAGACTCCCAAGAGACCCAGTACTTC
TRBJ1-6 | . | . | TRBV19 | CASSRGSNSPLHF | TGTGCCAGTAGTAGAGGGTCTAACTCACCCCTCCACTTT
TRBJ1-2 | . | . | TRBV19 | CASSRGQSSGYTF | TGTGCCAGTAGTCGGGGACAATCGTCGGGCTACACCTTC